The clone carrying this T cell receptor (beta chain) was recorded a few times. The target antigen is unknown. The isolated RNA, all of it, was reverse transcribed, so expressed TCRB transcripts were what got sequenced. The data were produced by immunoSEQ multiplex PCR, yet TCRdb's version contains in-frame clones alone and is incomplete. The table includes about 650,000 clones, 9.5% to 15% detected once. The data belong to a study of beta chain features in type 1 diabetes. Study-wide points: Patients' naive, central memory and Treg TCRB repertoires seemed closer to one another than those of healthy donors. For Type 1 diabetes patients, all four CD4+ subsets carried TCRB CDR3s that were moderately but significantly shorter.

This TCR derives from a man younger than 40 with type 1 diabetes. The sequenced sample was naive CD4+ T cells from blood.

As DNA, the CDR3 is TGTGCCAGCAGGAGACAGAAGGACACTGAAGCTTTCTTT. Its translation is CASRRQKDTEAFF. The gene calls are TRBV6-4 and TRBJ1-1; possibly TRBD1 for D (5 bases). CDR1 is MRHNA, CDR2 SNTAGT, per germline. The germline V and J ends were trimmed by 6 bases and 3 bases, with 11 bases remaining between them. The CDR3 totals 13 residues.